This T cell receptor beta chain was profiled in a study of T cell changes during pregnancy in multiple sclerosis. Repertoires were generated with immunoSEQ multiplex PCR, while TCRdb's copy carries only in-frame clones and drops some. The sample carries around 34,000 clones, 90% recorded once. The germline CDR1 and CDR2 sequences are SEHNR and FQNEAQ (reference sequence). V gave up 2 bases and J gave up 6 bases, with 14 bases separating them. The CDR3 runs 14 residues. This receptor was identified in a female donor with multiple sclerosis, enrolled in a pregnancy study. Sample: CD8+ T cells from peripheral blood mononuclear cells, taken in the first trimester of pregnancy. The V call is TRBV7-9, the J call TRBJ2-7; weak D call: TRBD2 (6 bases). The CDR3 loop reads CASSLPGAPSEQYF. The CDR3 DNA is TGTGCCAGCAGCTTACCGGGAGCCCCATCCGAGCAGTACTTC.